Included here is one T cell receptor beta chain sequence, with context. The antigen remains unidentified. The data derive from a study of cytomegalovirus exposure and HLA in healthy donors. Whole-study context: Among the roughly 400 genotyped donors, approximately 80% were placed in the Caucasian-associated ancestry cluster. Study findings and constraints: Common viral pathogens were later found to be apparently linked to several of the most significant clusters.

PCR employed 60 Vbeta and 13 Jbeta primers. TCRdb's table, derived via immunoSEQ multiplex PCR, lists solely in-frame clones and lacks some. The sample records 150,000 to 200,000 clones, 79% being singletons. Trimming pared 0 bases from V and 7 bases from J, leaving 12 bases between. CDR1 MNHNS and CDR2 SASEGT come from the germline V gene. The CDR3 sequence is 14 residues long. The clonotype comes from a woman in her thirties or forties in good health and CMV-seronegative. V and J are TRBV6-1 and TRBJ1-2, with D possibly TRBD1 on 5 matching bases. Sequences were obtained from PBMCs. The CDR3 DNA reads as TGTGCCAGCAGTGAAGCCTCAGGGCAGGGTGGCTACACCTTC. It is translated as CASSEASGQGGYTF.